This TCR beta chain was found in a study of T cells after yellow fever vaccination. Of note for this clonotype: The target antigen is unknown.

Findings of the study overall: Booster samples showed a return of most primary-vaccination clones (roughly 96% CD4, roughly 85% CD8). Only a minor proportion of clonotypes was detected across both CD4 and CD8 compartments.

TCRdb reprocessed the 5' RACE reads with MiXCR, giving one entry per CDR3 protein. The sample has under 600,000 distinct CDR3 sequences; roughly 13% are singletons. The CDR3 runs 15 residues. Losses at the gene ends were 1 base for V and 7 bases for J; bases not matched to a gene: 6. The V gene's germline CDR1 is SGHRS and CDR2 YFSETQ. This TCR was sampled from a man under 40 who received the YFV17D yellow fever vaccine. The sample in question was PBMCs, obtained on the day of the yellow fever booster vaccination. The rearrangement uses TRBV5-1 and TRBJ2-2, with TRBD1 matching over 8 bases. The CDR3 loop reads CASSLPQGTGGELFF. Here the CDR3 DNA reads TGCGCCAGCAGCTTGCCACAGGGGACAGGCGGGGAGCTGTTTTTT.